This T cell receptor beta chain was profiled in a study of technical replicates of blood from a handful of donors. Here immunoSEQ multiplex PCR was the method, and the copy in TCRdb shows in-frame clones only, minus some. The sample records about 97,000 clones, 90% to 97% being singletons. Germline V gene data show CDR1 as WNHNN and CDR2 as SYGVQD (reference sequence). There are 15 residues in the CDR3. After removal of 0 bases from V and 5 bases from J, the junction contained 6 bases not matched to a gene. This clonotype was obtained from a human donor in good health. Sequenced input: T cells isolated from PBMCs. V usage is TRBV10-1 and J usage is TRBJ2-7, with 8 bases matching TRBD2. CDR3 in amino acids: CASSESTGTRHEQYF. The DNA of the CDR3 is TGCGCCAGCAGTGAGTCGACGGGGACTAGGCACGAGCAGTACTTC.